This T cell receptor (beta chain) comes out of a study of siplizumab effects on memory and regulatory T cells. Overall study findings and caveats: Apparently more diverse than memory cells, naive T cells also seemed major alloresponse contributors. Mappable alloreactive CD4+ clones came from Treg cells 60% to 80% of the time on average with siplizumab, against approximately 26% in controls. Suppressive capability of dividing Tregs from siplizumab cultures went unverified.

About this clone: Its antigen is unknown.

Assays were performed on some 9.2 x 10^4 TCR templates per sample. Some clones are missing from TCRdb's copy, which holds only in-frame ones; the method was immunoSEQ multiplex PCR. The sample consists of 90,000 to 120,000 clones, 80% to 95% of them appearing once. From germline, CDR1 is SGHAT and CDR2 FQDESV (reference sequence). CDR3 size: 17 residues. V shed 5 bases, J shed 4 bases, and the junction held 13 bases outside the gene matches. The sequence was obtained from a human donor in good health. Some clones in this sample may be carry-over from other donors' samples. The V call is TRBV11-1, the J call TRBJ2-3; 9 bases are a match to TRBD2. Material for sequencing was CD4+ T cells sorted from blood. CDR3 DNA: TGTGCCAGCAGCCCGCTTCAGCCTAGCGGGGATGCAGATACGCAGTATTTT. This encodes CASSPLQPSGDADTQYF.